This passage covers 13 T cell receptor beta chains from one sample sequenced in a study of neurological immune-mediated disorders. MiXCR, run by TCRdb on the 5' RACE reads, gives a single entry per CDR3 protein. The sample holds tens of thousands of distinct CDR3 sequences, 10% seen once. Sequencing input: PBMCs. The source of these receptors is a man aged 35 to 55 in good health.

This clonotype was detected many times. The chain links TRBV5-1 to TRBJ2-1; D is ambiguous. V was trimmed by 4 bases and J by 10 bases, leaving 9 bases between them. The CDR3 is made up of 11 amino acids. Germline CDR1 and CDR2: SGHRS and YFSETQ. CDR3: CASSLGLEQFF. The CDR3 DNA sequence: TGCGCCAGCAGCCTGGGGTTGGAGCAGTTCTTC.

In its sample, this clonotype was seen a few times. The rearrangement uses TRBV3-1 and TRBJ2-1; 8 positions agree with TRBD2. Per germline, CDR1 LGHDT and CDR2 YNNKEL (reference sequence). This CDR3 is 16 amino acids long. V was pared by 0 bases and J by 2 bases, with 3 bases of the junction left unmatched. CDR3 coding DNA: TGTGCCAGCAGCCAAGATAGCGGGATCGCCTACAATGAGCAGTTCTTC. This sequence encodes CASSQDSGIAYNEQFF.

This clonotype was seen just once. Just one base apart from a much larger clone, this may be a read error. CDR3 DNA sequence: TGCGCCAGCAGCCACAGAACGGTCAATGAGCAGTTCTTC. Protein product: CASSHRTVNEQFF. The V call is TRBV5-1, the J call TRBJ2-1; no reliable D call. This CDR3 is built from 13 residues. Germline-derived CDR1 and CDR2 are SGHRS and YFSETQ. The V and J ends lost 4 bases and 6 bases respectively, with 11 bases between them.

This sequence joins TRBV18 and TRBJ1-3; D ambiguous. The CDR3 runs 15 residues. V dropped 2 bases and J dropped 4 bases, with 12 bases sitting between them. CDR1 is KGHSH, CDR2 LQKENI, per germline. The CDR3 nucleotides read TGTGCCAGCTCACCAGGATCGGGTGTGGGAAACACCATATATTTT. Translated: CASSPGSGVGNTIYF.

Only a few counts were recorded for this clonotype. The chain recombines TRBV2 with TRBJ2-7; D gene ambiguous. Germline V gene data show CDR1 as SNHLY and CDR2 as FYNNEI. This CDR3 has 13 amino acids. V lost 0 bases, J lost 1 base, and 4 bases lay in between. This CDR3 is CASSEAPSYEQYF. The CDR3 DNA sequence: TGTGCCAGCAGTGAAGCGCCTTCCTACGAGCAGTACTTC.

This clonotype was counted many times. The chain uses TRBV7-9 and TRBJ1-4; 8 nucleotides line up with TRBD1. The CDR3 length is 14 residues. J was trimmed by 8 bases and V by 1 base; bases with no gene match: 3. Per the germline V gene, CDR1 is SEHNR and CDR2 is FQNEAQ (reference sequence). This CDR3 reads CASSLGGQDEKLFF. The CDR3 DNA follows: TGTGCCAGCAGCTTAGGGGGACAGGACGAAAAACTGTTTTTT.

This clonotype was seen repeatedly, ten times or more. The V and J genes are TRBV7-8 and TRBJ1-1; a weak D match, TRBD1 (5 bases). V was shortened by 5 bases and J by 3 bases, with 13 bases between the two germline ends. Germline CDR1 reads SGHVS; CDR2 reads FQNEAQ. The CDR3 length is 14 residues. As DNA, the CDR3 is TGTGCCAGCAGCCTCCAGGGAACATACACTGAAGCTTTCTTT. It translates to CASSLQGTYTEAFF.

This clonotype has a count of ten or more. The CDR3: CASSLTLTRSLSEQYF. As DNA, the CDR3 is TGCGCCAGCAGCCTAACCCTCACTAGAAGTCTGAGCGAGCAGTACTTC. The chain uses TRBV5-1 and TRBJ2-7; D might be TRBD2 (5 bases). The germline V gene has CDR1 SGHRS and CDR2 YFSETQ. The length of the CDR3 is 16 residues. Trimming pared 4 bases from V and 6 bases from J, leaving 23 bases between. The full variable domain, in which reference TRBV5-1 and TRBJ2-7 provide the parts outside the CDR3, is KAGVTQTPRYLIKTRGQQVTLSCSPISGHRSVSWYQQTPGQGLQFLFEYFSETQRNKGNFPGRFSGRQFSNSRSEMNVSTLELGDSALYLCASSLTLTRSLSEQYFGPGTRLTVT.

This clonotype was found once. Given a much more abundant clone one base away, this may be a read error. The chain recombines TRBV3-1 with TRBJ2-3; perhaps D is TRBD1 or TRBD2 (5 bases each). V lost 6 bases, J lost 5 bases, and 12 bases lay in between. CDR3 length equals 13 residues. The germline V gene encodes CDR1 LGHDT and CDR2 YNNKEL (reference sequence). CDR3 sequence: CASRPLRGDTQYF. CDR3 bases: TGTGCCAGCAGACCGTTGAGGGGAGATACGCAGTATTTT.

This clonotype came up many times. The chain uses TRBV2 and TRBJ2-1, with 8 nucleotides matching TRBD1. This CDR3 has 18 residues. The ends lost 3 bases at V and 4 bases at J; junction bases unmatched: 14. Germline V gene lookup returns CDR1 SNHLY and CDR2 FYNNEI. The CDR3 here is CASSDGSTGVSRYNEQFF. CDR3 in DNA: TGTGCCAGCAGTGATGGTTCGACAGGGGTTTCCCGTTACAATGAGCAGTTCTTC.

Ten or more counts support this clonotype. The CDR3 protein is CASSVGPGGTGELFF. The DNA of the CDR3 is TGTGCCAGCAGCGTAGGTCCCGGCGGGACCGGGGAGCTGTTTTTT. The chain has TRBV9 and TRBJ2-2, with a weak D call TRBD2 (5 bases). The CDR3 is 15 amino acids. Trimming removed 0 bases at V and 5 bases at J, with 11 bases between. Germline V gene lookup returns CDR1 SGDLS and CDR2 YYNGEE.

This clonotype has at least ten counts. The gene calls are TRBV29-1 and TRBJ2-7; D is unclear. Per germline, CDR1 SQVTM and CDR2 ANQGSEA. V was shortened by 5 bases and J by 0 bases, with 11 bases between the two germline ends. This CDR3 contains 13 residues. The CDR3 region is CSVRGASSYEQYF. CDR3 in DNA: TGCAGCGTTAGAGGCGCCAGCTCCTACGAGCAGTACTTC.

There are many counts of this clonotype. The chain employs TRBV6-5 and TRBJ2-1; TRBD1 is a possible D gene (6 bases). The CDR3 contains 13 residues. From germline, CDR1 is MNHEY and CDR2 SVGAGI. With 5 bases removed from V and 6 bases from J, the gap between germline ends came to 11 bases. CDR3 sequence reads: CASSNRDTNEQFF. The CDR3 nucleotides read TGTGCCAGCAGTAACCGGGACACCAATGAGCAGTTCTTC.